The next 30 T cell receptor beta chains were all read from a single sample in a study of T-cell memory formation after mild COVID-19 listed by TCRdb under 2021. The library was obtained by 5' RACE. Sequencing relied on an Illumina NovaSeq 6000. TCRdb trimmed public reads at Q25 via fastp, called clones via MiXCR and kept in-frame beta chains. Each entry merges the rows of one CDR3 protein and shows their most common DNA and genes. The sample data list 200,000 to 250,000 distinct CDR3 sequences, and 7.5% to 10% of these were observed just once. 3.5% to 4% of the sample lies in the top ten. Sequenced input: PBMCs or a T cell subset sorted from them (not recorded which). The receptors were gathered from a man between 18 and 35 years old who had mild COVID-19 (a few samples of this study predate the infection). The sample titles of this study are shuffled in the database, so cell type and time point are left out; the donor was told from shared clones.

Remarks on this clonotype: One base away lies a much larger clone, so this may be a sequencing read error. DNA of the CDR3: TGTGCCTGCAGACAGGCTCTTAACTCTGGCTACACCTTC. Amino acid sequence: CACRQALNSGYTF. The chain combines TRBV30 with TRBJ1-2, with a weak D call TRBD1 (6 bases). This CDR3 has 13 amino acids. Germline V gives CDR1 GTSNPN, CDR2 SVGIG (reference sequence).

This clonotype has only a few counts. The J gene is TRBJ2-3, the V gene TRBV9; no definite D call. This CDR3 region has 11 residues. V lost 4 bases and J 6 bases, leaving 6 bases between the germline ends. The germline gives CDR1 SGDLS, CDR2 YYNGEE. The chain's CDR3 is CASSSLDTQYF. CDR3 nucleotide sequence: TGTGCCAGCAGCTCCTTGGATACGCAGTATTTT. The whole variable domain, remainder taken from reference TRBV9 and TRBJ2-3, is DSGVTQTPKHLITATGQRVTLRCSPRSGDLSVYWYQQSLDQGLQFLIQYYNGEERAKGNILERFSAQQFPDLHSELNLSSLELGDSALYFCASSSLDTQYFGPGTRLTVL.

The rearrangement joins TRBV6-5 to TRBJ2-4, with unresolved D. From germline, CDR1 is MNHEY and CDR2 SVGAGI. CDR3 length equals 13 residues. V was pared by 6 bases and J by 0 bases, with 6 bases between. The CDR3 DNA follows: TGTGCCAGCAGAGAGACAGCCAAAAACATTCAGTACTTC. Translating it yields CASRETAKNIQYF.

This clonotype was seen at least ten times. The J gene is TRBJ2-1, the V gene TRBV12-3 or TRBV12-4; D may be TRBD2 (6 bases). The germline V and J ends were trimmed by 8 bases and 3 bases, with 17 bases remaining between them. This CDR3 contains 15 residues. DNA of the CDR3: TGTGCCAGCGTCCTCGGTCGGCGGGGCTACAATGAGCAGTTCTTC. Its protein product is CASVLGRRGYNEQFF.

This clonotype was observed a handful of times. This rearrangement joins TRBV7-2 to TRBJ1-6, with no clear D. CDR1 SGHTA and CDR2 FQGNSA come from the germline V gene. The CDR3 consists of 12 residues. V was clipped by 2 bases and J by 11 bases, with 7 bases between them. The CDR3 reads CASSLSLTPLHF. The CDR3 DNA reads TGTGCCAGCAGCTTATCCCTTACACCCCTCCACTTT.

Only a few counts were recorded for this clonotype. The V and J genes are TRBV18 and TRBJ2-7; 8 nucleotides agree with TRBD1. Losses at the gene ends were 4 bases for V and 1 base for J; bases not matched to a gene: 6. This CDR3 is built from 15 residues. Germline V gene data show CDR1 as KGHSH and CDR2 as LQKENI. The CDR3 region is CASSLGTGDSYEQYV. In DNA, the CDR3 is TGTGCCAGCTCACTAGGGACAGGTGATTCCTACGAGCAGTACGTC.

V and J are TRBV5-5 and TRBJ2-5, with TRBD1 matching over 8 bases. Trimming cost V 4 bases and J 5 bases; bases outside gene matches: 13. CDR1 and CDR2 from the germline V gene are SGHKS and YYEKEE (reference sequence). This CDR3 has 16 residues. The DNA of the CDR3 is TGTGCCAGCAGCCCTGACCCTGGCAGGGGGCTTGAGACCCAGTACTTC. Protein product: CASSPDPGRGLETQYF.

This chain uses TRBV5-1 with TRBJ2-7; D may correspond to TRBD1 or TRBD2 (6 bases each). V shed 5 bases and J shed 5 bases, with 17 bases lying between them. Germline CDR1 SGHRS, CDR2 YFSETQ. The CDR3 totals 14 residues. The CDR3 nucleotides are TGCGCCAGCAGTCCGATTGGGGGGCGCGACGAGCAGTACTTC. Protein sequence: CASSPIGGRDEQYF.

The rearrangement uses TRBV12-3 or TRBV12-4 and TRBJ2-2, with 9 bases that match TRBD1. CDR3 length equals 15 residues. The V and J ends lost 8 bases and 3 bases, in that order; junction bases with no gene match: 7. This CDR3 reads CASAGQGIHTGELFF. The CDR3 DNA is TGTGCCAGCGCCGGACAGGGGATCCACACCGGGGAGCTGTTTTTT.

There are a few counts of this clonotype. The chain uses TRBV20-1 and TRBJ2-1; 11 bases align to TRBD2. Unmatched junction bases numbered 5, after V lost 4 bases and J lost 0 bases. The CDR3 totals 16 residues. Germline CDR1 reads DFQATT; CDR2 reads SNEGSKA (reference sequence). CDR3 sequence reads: CSAISGGAFSYNEQFF. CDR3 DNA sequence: TGCAGTGCTATTAGCGGGGGGGCCTTCTCCTACAATGAGCAGTTCTTC.

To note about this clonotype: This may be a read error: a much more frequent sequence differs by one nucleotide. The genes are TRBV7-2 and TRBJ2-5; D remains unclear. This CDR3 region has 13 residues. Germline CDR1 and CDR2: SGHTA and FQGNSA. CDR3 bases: TGTGCCAGCAGCTTAGCGGGTATGGAGACCAAGTACTTC. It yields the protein CASSLAGMETKYF.

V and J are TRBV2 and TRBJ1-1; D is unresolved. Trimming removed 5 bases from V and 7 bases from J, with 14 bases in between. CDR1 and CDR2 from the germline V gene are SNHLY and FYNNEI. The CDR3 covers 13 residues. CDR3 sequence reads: CASSRNRKIEAFF. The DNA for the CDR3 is TGTGCCAGCAGTCGAAACCGCAAGATTGAAGCTTTCTTT.

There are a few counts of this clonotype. The CDR3: CASGPTGGNTEAFF. CDR3 coding DNA: TGTGCCAGCGGCCCGACAGGGGGGAACACTGAAGCTTTCTTT. This chain connects TRBV12-3 or TRBV12-4 to TRBJ1-1; 9 bases fit TRBD1. V gave up 8 bases and J gave up 1 base; unmatched junction bases: 5. The CDR3 extends over 14 amino acids.

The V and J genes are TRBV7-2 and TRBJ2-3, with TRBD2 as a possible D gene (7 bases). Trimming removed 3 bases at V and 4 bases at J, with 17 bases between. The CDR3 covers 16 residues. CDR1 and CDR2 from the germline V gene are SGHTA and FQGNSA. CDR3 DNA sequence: TGTGCCAGCAGCTTTGTAGGTGGGGGGGCATCAGATACGCAGTATTTT. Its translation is CASSFVGGGASDTQYF.

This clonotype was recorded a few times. The CDR3 here is CASSQVGGTYEQYF. CDR3 sequence (DNA): TGCGCCAGCAGCCAAGTTGGGGGTACCTACGAGCAGTACTTC. J is TRBJ2-7 and V is TRBV4-3; possibly TRBD1 or TRBD2 for D (5 bases each). V gave up 1 base and J gave up 2 bases, with 9 bases separating them. There are 14 residues in the CDR3. CDR1 LGHNA and CDR2 YSLEER come from the germline V gene.

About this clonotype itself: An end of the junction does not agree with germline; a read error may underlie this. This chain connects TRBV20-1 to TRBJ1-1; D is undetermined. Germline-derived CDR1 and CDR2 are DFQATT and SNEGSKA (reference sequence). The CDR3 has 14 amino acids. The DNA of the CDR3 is TGCAGTGCCAGAGGAACGCTCATGAACACTGAAGCTTTCTTT. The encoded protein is CSARGTLMNTEAFF.

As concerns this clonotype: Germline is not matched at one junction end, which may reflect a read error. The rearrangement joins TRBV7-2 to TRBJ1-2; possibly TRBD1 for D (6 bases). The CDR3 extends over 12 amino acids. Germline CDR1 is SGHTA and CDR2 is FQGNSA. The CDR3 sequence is CATSRQVYGYTF. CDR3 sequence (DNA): TGCGCCACTAGCCGACAGGTCTATGGCTACACCTTC.

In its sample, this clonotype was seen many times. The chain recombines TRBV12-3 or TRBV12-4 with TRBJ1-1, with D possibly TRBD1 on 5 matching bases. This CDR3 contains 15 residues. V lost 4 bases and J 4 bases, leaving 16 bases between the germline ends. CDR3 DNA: TGTGCCAGCAGTTGGTTGGGGGGGGTCCCCACTGAAGCTTTCTTT. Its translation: CASSWLGGVPTEAFF.

The CDR3 sequence: CASREIGELFF. The CDR3 DNA sequence: TGTGCCAGCAGAGAGATTGGGGAGCTGTTTTTT. The V and J genes are TRBV28 and TRBJ2-2; D not certain. With 6 bases removed from V and 8 bases from J, the gap between germline ends came to 7 bases. The CDR3 extends over 11 amino acids. Germline V gene data show CDR1 as MDHEN and CDR2 as SYDVKM.

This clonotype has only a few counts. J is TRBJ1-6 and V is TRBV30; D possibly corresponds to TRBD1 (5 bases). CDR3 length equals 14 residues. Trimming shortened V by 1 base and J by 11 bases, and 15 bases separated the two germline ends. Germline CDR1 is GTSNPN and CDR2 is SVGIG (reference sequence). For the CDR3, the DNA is TGTGCCTGGAGTGCCGGGGGGGGTAGGGCACCCCTCCACTTT. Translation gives CAWSAGGGRAPLHF.

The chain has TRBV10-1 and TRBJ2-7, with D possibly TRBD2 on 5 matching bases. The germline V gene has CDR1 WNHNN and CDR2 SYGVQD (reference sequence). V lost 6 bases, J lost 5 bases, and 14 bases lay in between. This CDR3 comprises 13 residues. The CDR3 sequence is CASSPGSRDEQYF. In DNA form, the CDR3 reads TGCGCCAGCAGCCCGGGGTCGCGCGACGAGCAGTACTTC.

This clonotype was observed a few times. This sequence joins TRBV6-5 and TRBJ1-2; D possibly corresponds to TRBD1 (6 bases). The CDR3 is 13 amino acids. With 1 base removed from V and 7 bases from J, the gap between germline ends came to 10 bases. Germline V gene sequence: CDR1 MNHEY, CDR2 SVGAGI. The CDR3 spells CASSYLGHRGYTF. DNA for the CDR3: TGTGCCAGCAGTTACTTGGGACACCGTGGCTACACCTTC.

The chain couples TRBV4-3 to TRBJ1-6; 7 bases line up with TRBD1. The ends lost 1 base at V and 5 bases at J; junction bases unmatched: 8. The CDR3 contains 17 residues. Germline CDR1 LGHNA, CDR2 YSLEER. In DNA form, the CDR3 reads TGCGCCAGCAGCCAAGGCTTACCCGGGACAGATAATTCACCCCTCCACTTT. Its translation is CASSQGLPGTDNSPLHF.

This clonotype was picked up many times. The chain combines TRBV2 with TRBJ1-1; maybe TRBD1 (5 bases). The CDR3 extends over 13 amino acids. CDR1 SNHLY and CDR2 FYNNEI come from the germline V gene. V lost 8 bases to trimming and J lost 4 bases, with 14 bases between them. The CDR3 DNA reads TGTGCCAGCGGCCGGGACCCTAGCACTGAAGCTTTCTTT. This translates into CASGRDPSTEAFF.

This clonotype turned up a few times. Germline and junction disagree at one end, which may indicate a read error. CDR3 sequence reads: CASSIDRVLGTPLF. The CDR3, as DNA: TGTGCCAGTAGTATAGATCGGGTTTTAGGAACCCCGCTCTTC. The chain joins TRBV19 to TRBJ2-1; no clear D gene. Germline V gives CDR1 LNHDA, CDR2 SQIVND (reference sequence). The CDR3 has 14 amino acids.

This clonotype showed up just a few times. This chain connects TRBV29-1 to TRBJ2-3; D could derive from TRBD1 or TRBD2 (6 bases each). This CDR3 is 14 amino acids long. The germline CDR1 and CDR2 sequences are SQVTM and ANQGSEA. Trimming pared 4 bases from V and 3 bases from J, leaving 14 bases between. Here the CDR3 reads CSVVRGRGTDTQYF. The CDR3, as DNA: TGCAGCGTTGTTCGGGGGCGCGGGACAGATACGCAGTATTTT.

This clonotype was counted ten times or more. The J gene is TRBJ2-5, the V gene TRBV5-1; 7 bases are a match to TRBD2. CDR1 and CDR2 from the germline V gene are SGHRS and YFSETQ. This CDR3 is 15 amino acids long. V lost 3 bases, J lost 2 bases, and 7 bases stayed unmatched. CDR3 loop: CASSWTRGVQETQYF. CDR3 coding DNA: TGCGCCAGCAGCTGGACACGGGGGGTACAAGAGACCCAGTACTTC.

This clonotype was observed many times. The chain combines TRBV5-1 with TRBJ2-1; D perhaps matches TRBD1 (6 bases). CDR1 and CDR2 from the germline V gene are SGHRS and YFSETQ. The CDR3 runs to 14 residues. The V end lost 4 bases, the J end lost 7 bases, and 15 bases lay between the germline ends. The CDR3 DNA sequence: TGCGCCAGCAGCCCCCAGGACAGAATGAATGAGCAGTTCTTC. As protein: CASSPQDRMNEQFF.

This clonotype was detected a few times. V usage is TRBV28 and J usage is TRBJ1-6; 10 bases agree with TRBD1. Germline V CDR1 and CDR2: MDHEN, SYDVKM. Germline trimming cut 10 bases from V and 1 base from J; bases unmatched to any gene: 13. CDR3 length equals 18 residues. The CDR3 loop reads CATQSGQGILSYNSPLHF. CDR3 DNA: TGTGCCACACAATCGGGACAGGGGATTTTGTCCTATAATTCACCCCTCCACTTT. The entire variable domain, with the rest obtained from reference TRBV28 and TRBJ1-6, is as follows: DVKVTQSSRYLVKRTGEKVFLECVQDMDHENMFWYRQDPGLGLRLIYFSYDVKMKEKGDIPEGYSVSREKKERFSLILESASTNQTSMYLCATQSGQGILSYNSPLHFGNGTRLTVT.

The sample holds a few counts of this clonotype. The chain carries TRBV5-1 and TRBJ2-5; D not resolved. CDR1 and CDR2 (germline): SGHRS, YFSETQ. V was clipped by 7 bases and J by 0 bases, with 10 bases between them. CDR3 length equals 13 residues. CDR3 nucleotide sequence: TGCGCCAGCCGTTATACGTACCAAGAGACCCAGTACTTC. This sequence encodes CASRYTYQETQYF.